This T cell receptor (delta chain) comes out of a study of Vδ1+ human thymocytes. Study outcomes and limitations: Thymic TRG and TRD repertoires appeared highly polyclonal. Despite high sort purity, roughly 18% of thymic T cell receptor delta sequences were Vdelta2.

Sequences come from RNA converted to cDNA by reverse transcription. Multiplex PCR used pooled V-gene forward primers and a constant-region reverse primer to amplify CDR3s. TCRdb reanalysed the multiplex PCR reads with CATT. The sample consists of around 76,000 delta-chain clones, about 38% of them appearing once. This clone was detected only a few times. Antigen specificity is unknown. Germline V lookup: CDR1 TSWWSYY, CDR2 QGS. Trimming took 4 bases from V and 0 from J, leaving 36 bases between them. This CDR3 contains 23 residues. Sequenced: Vdelta1+ gamma-delta thymocytes from the thymus. Subset specified: FACS-sorted CD3+ TCRalphabeta- TCRVdelta1+ TCRVdelta2- thymocytes. The genes are TRDV1 and TRDJ1; D tentatively fits TRDD2 or TRDD3 (7 bases each). The clonotype comes from a boy under two years old who had congenital heart surgery. The CDR3 coding sequence is TGTGCTCTTGGGGGCGGCCTTCCTGCCTACTGGGGATTTAGGCCTCCTTACACCGATAAACTCATCTTT. This codes for CALGGGLPAYWGFRPPYTDKLIF.